Below, one T cell receptor beta chain is given with its context. As yet, its antigen is unknown. This specimen comes from a study of cytomegalovirus exposure and HLA in healthy donors. V lost 5 bases, J lost 8 bases, and 15 bases lay in between. The CDR3 totals 14 residues. CDR1 is SEHNR, CDR2 FQNEAQ, per germline (reference sequence). Libraries were prepared by immunoSEQ multiplex PCR; TCRdb keeps only in-frame clonotypes and omits some of them. The sample carries about 170,000 clones, 85% to 90% recorded once. General study points: The study designated 150 or so TCR beta chains cytomegalovirus-associated.

Specimen: PBMCs. The receptor was isolated from a woman under 40 in good health and CMV-seronegative. The J gene is TRBJ1-4, the V gene TRBV7-9; tentative D call: TRBD1 (6 bases). The CDR3 spells CASSVNRVQEKLFF. The CDR3 nucleotides read TGTGCCAGCAGCGTTAACAGGGTTCAAGAAAAACTGTTTTTT.